One and the same sample provided the 2 T cell receptor beta chains below, sequenced in a study of T cell responses to AZD1222 COVID-19 vaccine. Assay used: immunoSEQ multiplex PCR; TCRdb lists only in-frame clones, some missing. The data show more than 85,000 clones, around 90% seen once. The sample here was peripheral blood, taken on day 0 of MenACWY control vaccination. These receptors originate from an adult in good health.

This chain uses TRBV28 with TRBJ2-1; D is unclear. V gave up 7 bases and J gave up 0 bases, with 22 bases separating them. The CDR3 contains 18 residues. Germline V gene data show CDR1 as MDHEN and CDR2 as SYDVKM. The CDR3: CASTASIRPLSSYNEQFF. The CDR3 DNA reads as TGTGCCAGCACAGCGTCTATCAGGCCGCTTAGCTCCTACAATGAGCAGTTCTTC.

The chain couples TRBV3-1 (or the pseudogene TRBV3-2) to TRBJ2-5; D unclear. The V gene's germline CDR1 is LGHDT and CDR2 YNNKEL (reference sequence). With 4 bases removed from V and 3 bases from J, the gap between germline ends came to 9 bases. The CDR3 is 13 residues long. CDR3 sequence reads: CASSPPLEETQYF. DNA for the CDR3: TGTGCCAGCAGCCCCCCGTTGGAAGAGACCCAGTACTTC.